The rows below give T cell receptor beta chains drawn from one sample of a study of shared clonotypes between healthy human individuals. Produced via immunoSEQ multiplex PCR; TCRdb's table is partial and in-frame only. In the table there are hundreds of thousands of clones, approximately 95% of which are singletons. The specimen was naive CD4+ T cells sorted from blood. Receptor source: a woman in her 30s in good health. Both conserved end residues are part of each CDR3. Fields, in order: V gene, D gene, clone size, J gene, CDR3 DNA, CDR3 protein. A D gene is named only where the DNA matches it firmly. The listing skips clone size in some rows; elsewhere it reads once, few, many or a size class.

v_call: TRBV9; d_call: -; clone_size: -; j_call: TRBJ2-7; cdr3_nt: TGTGCCAGCAGCGCCCGGGACACGGGGACCTACGAGCAGTACTTC; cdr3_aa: CASSARDTGTYEQYF
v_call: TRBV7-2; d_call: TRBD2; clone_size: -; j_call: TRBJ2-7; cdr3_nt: TGTGCCAGCAGCTTTAGCGGGATCAGCTCCTACGAGCAGTACTTC; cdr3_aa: CASSFSGISSYEQYF
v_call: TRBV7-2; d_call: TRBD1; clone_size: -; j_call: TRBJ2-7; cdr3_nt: TGTGCCAGCAGCCGCGAACAGGGGGACCGATACGAGCAGTACTTC; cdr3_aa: CASSREQGDRYEQYF
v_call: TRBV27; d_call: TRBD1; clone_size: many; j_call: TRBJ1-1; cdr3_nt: TGTGCCAGCAGTTTAACGGGACAGGGGACCCTGGGGAACACTGAAGCTTTCTTT; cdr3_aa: CASSLTGQGTLGNTEAFF
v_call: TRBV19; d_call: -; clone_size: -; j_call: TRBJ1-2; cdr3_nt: TGTGCCAGTAGTATAGGACAGGCCCTAGGGGGCTACACCTTC; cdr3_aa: CASSIGQALGGYTF
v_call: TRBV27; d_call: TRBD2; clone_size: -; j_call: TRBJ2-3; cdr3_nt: TGTGCCAGCAGTGAGGGACTAGCGGGACGGCCAGATACGCAGTATTTT; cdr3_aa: CASSEGLAGRPDTQYF
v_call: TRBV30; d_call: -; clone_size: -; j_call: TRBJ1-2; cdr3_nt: TGTGCCTGGCGCCCGATGGACGTCTCGCCCTATGGCTACACCTTC; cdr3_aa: CAWRPMDVSPYGYTF
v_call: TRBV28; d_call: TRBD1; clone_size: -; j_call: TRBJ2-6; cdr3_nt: TGTGCCAGTTCCGGGACAGCTGGGGCCAACGTCCTGACTTTC; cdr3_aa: CASSGTAGANVLTF
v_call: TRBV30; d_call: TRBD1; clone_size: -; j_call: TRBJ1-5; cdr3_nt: TGTGCCTGGAGTTGGGACAGGGGTTACAGCAATCAGCCCCAGCATTTT; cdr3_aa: CAWSWDRGYSNQPQHF
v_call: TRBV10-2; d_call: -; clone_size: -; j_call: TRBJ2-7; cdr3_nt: TGCGCCAGCAATGAACAGGGACGGGAGCAGTACTTC; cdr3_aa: CASNEQGREQYF
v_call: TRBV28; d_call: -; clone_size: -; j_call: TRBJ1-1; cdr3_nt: TGTGCCAGCAGTCGCTACGAAATCGGACGGCAGAACACTGAAGCTTTCTTT; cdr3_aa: CASSRYEIGRQNTEAFF
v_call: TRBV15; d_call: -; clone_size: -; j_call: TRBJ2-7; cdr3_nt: TGTGCCACCAGCAGAGTAGGCTACGAGCAGTACTTC; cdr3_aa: CATSRVGYEQYF
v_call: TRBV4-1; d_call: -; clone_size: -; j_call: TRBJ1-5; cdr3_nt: TGCGCCAGCAGCCAAGGGACACGGCTCAATCAGCCCCAGCATTTT; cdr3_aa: CASSQGTRLNQPQHF
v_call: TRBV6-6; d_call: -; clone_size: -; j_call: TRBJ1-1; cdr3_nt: TGTGCCAGCATTAGAGGACAACTGAACACTGAAGCTTTCTTT; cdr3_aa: CASIRGQLNTEAFF
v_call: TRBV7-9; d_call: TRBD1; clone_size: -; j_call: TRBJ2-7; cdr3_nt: TGTGCCAGCAGCTTAGGCATACCCCGGGACAGAATCTCCTACGAGCAGTACTTC; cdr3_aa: CASSLGIPRDRISYEQYF
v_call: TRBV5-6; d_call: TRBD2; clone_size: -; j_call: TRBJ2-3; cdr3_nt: TGTGCCAGCAGCTTGCGACTAGCGGGGACTAGCACAGATACGCAGTATTTT; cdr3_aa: CASSLRLAGTSTDTQYF